This TCR beta chain was recovered during a study of blood T cells in healthy people across ages. On the study more broadly: The template switching approach captured approximately one barcoded beta molecule for every two T cells.

Primed by a sample-barcoded 5' primer and a J-beta primer mix, a second PCR proceeded for about 6 to 11 cycles. A single record per CDR3 protein comes from TCRdb applying MiXCR to the 5' RACE reads. The table has under 2 million distinct CDR3 sequences, about 32% seen once. Researchers isolated at least 6 million PBMCs per sample. The CDR3 has 12 amino acids. Germline CDR1 SQVTM, CDR2 ANQGSEA. The V segment lost 5 bases and the J segment 4 bases; nucleotides outside the gene matches: 3. The rearrangement joins TRBV29-1 to TRBJ1-2, with 8 bases fitting TRBD1. The source material was blood. The TCR sequence derives from a woman aged 25 to 39 in good health. CDR3 sequence (DNA): TGCAGCGTTTACAGGGGGACCTATGGCTACACCTTC. Translation gives CSVYRGTYGYTF.